These T cell receptor beta chains were read from a single sample in a study of blood T cell repertoires in COVID-19. Here immunoSEQ multiplex PCR was the method, and the copy in TCRdb shows in-frame clones only, minus some. Of approximately 220,000 clones listed, 85% are singletons. Input material: peripheral blood. These receptors all come from a man aged 45 to 65 who had recovered from COVID-19. The CDR3 runs from the conserved cysteine through the conserved F or W. The order of the fields is V gene, D gene, clone size, J gene, CDR3 length, CDR3 DNA, CDR3 protein. A D gene is named only where the DNA matches it firmly. Only some rows state a clone size, as once, few, many or a class for expanded clones.

v_gene: TRBV19
d_gene: TRBD1
abundance: .
j_gene: TRBJ1-1
len: 14
CDR3nt: TGTGCCAGTACCCGGGACAGGGGTAACACTGAAGCTTTCTTT
CDR3aa: CASTRDRGNTEAFF

v_gene: TRBV5-1
d_gene: .
abundance: .
j_gene: TRBJ1-1
len: 14
CDR3nt: TGCGCCAGCAGCTTGGAGGGGGGGTCCACTGAAGCTTTCTTT
CDR3aa: CASSLEGGSTEAFF

v_gene: TRBV24-1
d_gene: .
abundance: .
j_gene: TRBJ2-1
len: 17
CDR3nt: TGTGCCACCAGTGACCCAAGTGGGCGTCGGTCGGGAAATGAGCAGTTCTTC
CDR3aa: CATSDPSGRRSGNEQFF

v_gene: TRBV28
d_gene: TRBD1
abundance: few
j_gene: TRBJ1-6
len: 15
CDR3nt: TGTGCCAGCAGTCAGATCAGGGGGCAGGATTCACCCCTCCACTTT
CDR3aa: CASSQIRGQDSPLHF

v_gene: TRBV18
d_gene: TRBD1
abundance: few
j_gene: TRBJ1-1
len: 14
CDR3nt: TGTGCCAGCTCACCGGACAGGAAAAACACTGAAGCTTTCTTT
CDR3aa: CASSPDRKNTEAFF

v_gene: TRBV18
d_gene: TRBD1
abundance: .
j_gene: TRBJ1-2
len: 15
CDR3nt: TGTGCCAGCTCACCTACTACTGCGGACAGGGCTGGCTACACCTTC
CDR3aa: CASSPTTADRAGYTF

v_gene: TRBV7-9
d_gene: .
abundance: .
j_gene: TRBJ1-5
len: 14
CDR3nt: TGTGCCAGCAGCAATCAGGGTTTTGGACAGCCCCAGCATTTT
CDR3aa: CASSNQGFGQPQHF

v_gene: TRBV3-1/TRBV3-2
d_gene: TRBD1
abundance: few
j_gene: TRBJ1-3
len: 16
CDR3nt: TGTGCCAGCAGCCGCTGGACAGGGCCCACTGGAAACACCATATATTTT
CDR3aa: CASSRWTGPTGNTIYF

v_gene: TRBV18
d_gene: TRBD2
abundance: .
j_gene: TRBJ2-7
len: 14
CDR3nt: TGTGCCAGCTCACTTTCTAGCGGGGGCTACGAGCAGTACTTC
CDR3aa: CASSLSSGGYEQYF

v_gene: TRBV10-3
d_gene: .
abundance: .
j_gene: TRBJ2-7
len: 13
CDR3nt: TGTGCCATCAGTGGGGGACTGTTCTACGAGCAGTACTTC
CDR3aa: CAISGGLFYEQYF

v_gene: TRBV5-1
d_gene: TRBD2
abundance: .
j_gene: TRBJ2-7
len: 15
CDR3nt: TGCGCCAGCAGCCCTGGCCTAGCGGGAGTATACGAGCAGTACTTC
CDR3aa: CASSPGLAGVYEQYF

v_gene: TRBV2
d_gene: TRBD1
abundance: .
j_gene: TRBJ1-1
len: 14
CDR3nt: TGTGCCAGCAGGGCAACAGGGGGCAACACTGAAGCTTTCTTT
CDR3aa: CASRATGGNTEAFF

v_gene: TRBV3-1/TRBV3-2
d_gene: .
abundance: .
j_gene: TRBJ2-5
len: 13
CDR3nt: TGTGCCAGCAGCCAAAGGGGGGGGGAGACCCAGTACTTC
CDR3aa: CASSQRGGETQYF

v_gene: TRBV3-1/TRBV3-2
d_gene: TRBD2
abundance: .
j_gene: TRBJ2-1
len: 13
CDR3nt: TGTGCCAGCAGTATTAGCGGGAGGAATGAGCAGTTCTTC
CDR3aa: CASSISGRNEQFF

v_gene: TRBV7-2
d_gene: .
abundance: .
j_gene: TRBJ2-1
len: 15
CDR3nt: TGTGCCAGCAGCTCCGTCCTTGGGAGCAGCAATGAGCAGTTCTTC
CDR3aa: CASSSVLGSSNEQFF

v_gene: TRBV9
d_gene: .
abundance: .
j_gene: TRBJ2-3
len: 15
CDR3nt: TGTGCCAGCAGCGTAGGAGGGGGAAGCACAGATACGCAGTATTTT
CDR3aa: CASSVGGGSTDTQYF

v_gene: TRBV19
d_gene: TRBD1
abundance: .
j_gene: TRBJ2-1
len: 14
CDR3nt: TGTGCCAGTAAGGGACAGGGGGTGGTCAATGAGCAGTTCTTC
CDR3aa: CASKGQGVVNEQFF

v_gene: TRBV28
d_gene: .
abundance: .
j_gene: TRBJ1-3
len: 16
CDR3nt: TGTGCCAGCACCACCGGGGGGGCGACCTCTGGAAACACCATATATTTT
CDR3aa: CASTTGGATSGNTIYF

v_gene: TRBV5-6
d_gene: .
abundance: .
j_gene: TRBJ1-3
len: 17
CDR3nt: TGTGCCAGCAGCTTATGGGGACACCTGACAGCTGGAAACACCATATATTTT
CDR3aa: CASSLWGHLTAGNTIYF

v_gene: TRBV7-9
d_gene: TRBD2
abundance: .
j_gene: TRBJ2-7
len: 16
CDR3nt: TGTGCCAGCAGCCCCCCACTAGCGGGAGTATACAACGAGCAGTACTTC
CDR3aa: CASSPPLAGVYNEQYF

v_gene: TRBV11-3
d_gene: TRBD2
abundance: .
j_gene: TRBJ2-1
len: 14
CDR3nt: TGTGCCAGCAGCACCGGACTAGCCTACAATGAGCAGTTCTTC
CDR3aa: CASSTGLAYNEQFF

v_gene: TRBV28
d_gene: .
abundance: .
j_gene: TRBJ1-2
len: 14
CDR3nt: TGTGCCAGCAGCTCAGCCACTGGGCTCTATGGCTACACCTTC
CDR3aa: CASSSATGLYGYTF

v_gene: TRBV3-1/TRBV3-2
d_gene: TRBD2
abundance: .
j_gene: TRBJ2-2
len: 16
CDR3nt: TGTGCCAGCAGCCAAGCCCTCAGCCGGGGGGCCGGGGAGCTGTTTTTT
CDR3aa: CASSQALSRGAGELFF

v_gene: TRBV2
d_gene: .
abundance: .
j_gene: TRBJ2-1
len: 16
CDR3nt: TGTGCCAGCAGTGAAATTGTTGCGGGACTCCCCCATGAGCAGTTCTTC
CDR3aa: CASSEIVAGLPHEQFF

v_gene: TRBV29-1
d_gene: TRBD1
abundance: once
j_gene: TRBJ2-7
len: 13
CDR3nt: TGCAGCGCCCGTAGGGACAGGGGGGACGAGCAGTACTTC
CDR3aa: CSARRDRGDEQYF

v_gene: TRBV6-5
d_gene: .
abundance: .
j_gene: TRBJ2-7
len: 12
CDR3nt: TGTGCCAGCGCCTTTGGGGGGTCCGAGCAGTACTTC
CDR3aa: CASAFGGSEQYF

v_gene: TRBV7-9
d_gene: TRBD1
abundance: .
j_gene: TRBJ2-5
len: 15
CDR3nt: TGTGCCAGCAGCCCGGGACAGGGGGCTAGGCAGACCCAGTACTTC
CDR3aa: CASSPGQGARQTQYF

v_gene: TRBV6-5
d_gene: .
abundance: .
j_gene: TRBJ2-2
len: 14
CDR3nt: TGTGCCAGCAGGCGAGCGGCTAACACCGGGGAGCTGTTTTTT
CDR3aa: CASRRAANTGELFF

v_gene: TRBV4-1
d_gene: .
abundance: .
j_gene: TRBJ2-3
len: 16
CDR3nt: TGCGCCAGCAGCCTCACGACAGTACCTAGCACAGATACGCAGTATTTT
CDR3aa: CASSLTTVPSTDTQYF

v_gene: TRBV19
d_gene: .
abundance: .
j_gene: TRBJ1-1
len: 22
CDR3nt: TGTGCCAGTAGTTCTGAATCTAACTCTAACAGGGCCTTCCTGTTGGATAGAACTGAAGCTTTCTTT
CDR3aa: CASSSESNSNRAFLLDRTEAFF

v_gene: TRBV28
d_gene: .
abundance: .
j_gene: TRBJ1-6
len: 16
CDR3nt: TGTGCCAGCAGTCCCCTGGGGAGCTCCTATAATTCACCCCTCCACTTT
CDR3aa: CASSPLGSSYNSPLHF

v_gene: TRBV29-1
d_gene: .
abundance: .
j_gene: TRBJ2-5
len: 14
CDR3nt: TGCAGCGTTGAACCCTGGGAGAGACAAGAGACCCAGTACTTC
CDR3aa: CSVEPWERQETQYF

v_gene: TRBV6-5
d_gene: TRBD2
abundance: .
j_gene: TRBJ2-5
len: 14
CDR3nt: TGTGCCAGCAGCGCGGGGACTAGAGGCGAGACCCAGTACTTC
CDR3aa: CASSAGTRGETQYF

v_gene: TRBV7-6
d_gene: .
abundance: .
j_gene: TRBJ2-1
len: 16
CDR3nt: TGTGCCAGCAGCTTAAGCGGCAGGACGACCTACAATGAGCAGTTCTTC
CDR3aa: CASSLSGRTTYNEQFF

v_gene: TRBV5-8
d_gene: TRBD2
abundance: .
j_gene: TRBJ2-3
len: 16
CDR3nt: TGTGCCAGCAGCTTGGGGAGACTAGCGGGTACAGATACGCAGTATTTT
CDR3aa: CASSLGRLAGTDTQYF

v_gene: TRBV19
d_gene: TRBD1
abundance: .
j_gene: TRBJ1-1
len: 14
CDR3nt: TGTGCCAGTAGTAGCAGGGGGCGCTGGACTGAAGCTTTCTTT
CDR3aa: CASSSRGRWTEAFF

v_gene: TRBV5-1
d_gene: TRBD2
abundance: once
j_gene: TRBJ2-2
len: 18
CDR3nt: TGCGCCAGCAGCTTGGCGCGACAAAAGCGGGAGCACGGCGGGGAGCTGTTTTTT
CDR3aa: CASSLARQKREHGGELFF

v_gene: TRBV11-2
d_gene: .
abundance: once
j_gene: TRBJ1-4
len: 15
CDR3nt: TGTGCCAGCAGCTTACTATTGGCGGGGAGTGAAAAACTGTTTTTT
CDR3aa: CASSLLLAGSEKLFF

v_gene: TRBV12-2
d_gene: .
abundance: .
j_gene: TRBJ1-2
len: 18
CDR3nt: TGTGCAAGTCGCTTAGAAACTGGTCAAATACAGGGTAACTATGGCTACACCTTC
CDR3aa: CASRLETGQIQGNYGYTF

v_gene: TRBV28
d_gene: .
abundance: .
j_gene: TRBJ2-7
len: 15
CDR3nt: TGTGCCAGCAGTTTCTTCGCGGGATCCTCCTACGAGCAGTACTTC
CDR3aa: CASSFFAGSSYEQYF

v_gene: TRBV2
d_gene: .
abundance: .
j_gene: TRBJ2-7
len: 14
CDR3nt: TGTGCCAGCAGTGGCACAGAAAAAGCCTACGAGCAGTACTTC
CDR3aa: CASSGTEKAYEQYF

v_gene: TRBV6-1
d_gene: .
abundance: few
j_gene: TRBJ1-5
len: 17
CDR3nt: TGTGCCAGCAGTGAAGCGGGGGGATTTTATAGCAATCAGCCCCAGCATTTT
CDR3aa: CASSEAGGFYSNQPQHF